This T cell receptor beta chain was captured in a study of T cell responses to AZD1222 COVID-19 vaccine. This CDR3 comprises 13 residues. Germline V gene lookup returns CDR1 ENHRY and CDR2 SYGVKD. The ends were cut back, 8 bases at V and 7 bases at J, with 15 bases in the middle. As for this clone: Its antigen remains unknown.

Study-level findings and limits: Repertoire sampling occurred only after the peak T cell response. Increases in Spike-specific TCR breadth and depth were seen after two AZD1222 doses. There were vaccine-associated CD4 TCRs across spike, dominant at 160-218 and 743-854.

Clones were sequenced by immunoSEQ multiplex PCR, and TCRdb holds only the in-frame ones, with some missing. The table includes 150,000 to 200,000 clones, roughly 92% detected once. This clonotype was obtained from an adult in good health. Sequencing used peripheral blood, obtained on day 0 of AZD1222 vaccination. The chain combines TRBV10-3 with TRBJ2-1; D perhaps matches TRBD1 (7 bases). The CDR3 reads CAIGGTVENEQFF. CDR3 DNA: TGTGCCATCGGCGGGACAGTCGAAAATGAGCAGTTCTTC.